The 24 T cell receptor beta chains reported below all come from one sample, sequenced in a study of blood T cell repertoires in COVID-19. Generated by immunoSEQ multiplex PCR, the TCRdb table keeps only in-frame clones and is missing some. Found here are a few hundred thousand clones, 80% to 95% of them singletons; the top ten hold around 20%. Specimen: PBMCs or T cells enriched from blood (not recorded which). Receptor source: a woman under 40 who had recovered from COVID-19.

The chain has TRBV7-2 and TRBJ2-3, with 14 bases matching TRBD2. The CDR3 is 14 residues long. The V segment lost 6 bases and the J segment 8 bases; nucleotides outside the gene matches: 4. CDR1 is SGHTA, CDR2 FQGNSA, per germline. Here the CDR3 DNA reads TGTGCCAGCAGGGACGGGACTAGCGGGAGTACGCAGTATTTT. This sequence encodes CASRDGTSGSTQYF. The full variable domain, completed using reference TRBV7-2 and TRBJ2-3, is GAGVSQSPSNKVTEKGKDVELRCDPISGHTALYWYRQSLGQGLEFLIYFQGNSAPDKSGLPSDRFSAERTGGSVSTLTIQRTQQEDSAVYLCASRDGTSGSTQYFGPGTRLTVL.

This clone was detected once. In nucleotides, the CDR3 is TGCAGCGTTGACGGGACAGGGTACACTGAAGCTTTCTTT. This sequence encodes CSVDGTGYTEAFF. J is TRBJ1-1 and V is TRBV29-1, with 9 bases matching TRBD1. Germline trimming cut 3 bases from V and 3 bases from J; bases unmatched to any gene: 2. This CDR3 comprises 13 residues. Per germline, CDR1 SQVTM and CDR2 ANQGSEA.

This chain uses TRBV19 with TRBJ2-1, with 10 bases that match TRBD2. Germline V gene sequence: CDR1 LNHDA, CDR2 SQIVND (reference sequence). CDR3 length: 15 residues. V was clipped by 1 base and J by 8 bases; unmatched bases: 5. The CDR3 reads CASSIVSSGSYEQFF. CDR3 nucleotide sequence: TGTGCCAGTAGTATAGTGTCTAGCGGGAGCTATGAGCAGTTCTTC.

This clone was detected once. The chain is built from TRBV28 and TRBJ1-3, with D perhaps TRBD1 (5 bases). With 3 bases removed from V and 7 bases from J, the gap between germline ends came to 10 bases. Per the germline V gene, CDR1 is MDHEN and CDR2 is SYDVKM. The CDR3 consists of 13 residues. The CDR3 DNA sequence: TGTGCCAGCAGTTTGATCAGGGCCAACACCATATATTTT. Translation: CASSLIRANTIYF.

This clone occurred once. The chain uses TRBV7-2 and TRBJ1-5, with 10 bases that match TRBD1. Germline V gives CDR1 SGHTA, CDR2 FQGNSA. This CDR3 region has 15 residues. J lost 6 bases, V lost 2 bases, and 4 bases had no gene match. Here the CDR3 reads CASSLWGDRGQPQHF. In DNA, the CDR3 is TGTGCCAGCAGCTTATGGGGGGACAGGGGTCAGCCCCAGCATTTT.

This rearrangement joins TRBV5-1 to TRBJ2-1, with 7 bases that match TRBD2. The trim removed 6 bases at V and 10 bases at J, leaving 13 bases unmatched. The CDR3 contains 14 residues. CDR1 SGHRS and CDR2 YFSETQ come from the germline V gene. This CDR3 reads CASTPWGGDGEQFF. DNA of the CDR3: TGCGCCAGCACCCCCTGGGGGGGAGATGGAGAGCAGTTCTTC.

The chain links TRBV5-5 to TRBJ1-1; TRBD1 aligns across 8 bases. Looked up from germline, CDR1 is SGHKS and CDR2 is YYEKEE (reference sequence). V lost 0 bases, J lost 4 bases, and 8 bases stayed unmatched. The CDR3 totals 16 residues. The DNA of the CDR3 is TGTGCCAGCAGCTTGGAAGGGGGGACAGGTACCACTGAAGCTTTCTTT. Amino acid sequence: CASSLEGGTGTTEAFF.

The DNA of the CDR3 is TGTGCCAGTAGTGACCAATGGAGTGGGGGCTACACCTTC. It is translated as CASSDQWSGGYTF. The genes are TRBV19 and TRBJ1-2; D is unclear. Trimming stripped 5 bases from V and 8 bases from J, with 15 bases between. This CDR3 is built from 13 residues. In germline, CDR1 is LNHDA, CDR2 SQIVND (reference sequence).

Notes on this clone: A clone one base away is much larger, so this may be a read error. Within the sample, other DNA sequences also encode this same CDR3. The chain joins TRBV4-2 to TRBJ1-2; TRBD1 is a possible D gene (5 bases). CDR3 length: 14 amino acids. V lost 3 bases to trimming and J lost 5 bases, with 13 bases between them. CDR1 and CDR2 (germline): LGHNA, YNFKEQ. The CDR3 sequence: CASSQGGRNYGYTF. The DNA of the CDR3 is TGTGCCAGCAGCCAGGGGGGGAGAAATTATGGCTACACCTTC.

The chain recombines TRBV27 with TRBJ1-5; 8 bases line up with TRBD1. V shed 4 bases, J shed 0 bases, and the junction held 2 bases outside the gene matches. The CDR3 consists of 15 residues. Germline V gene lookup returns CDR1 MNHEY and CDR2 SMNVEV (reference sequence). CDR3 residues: CASSSTGASNQPQHF. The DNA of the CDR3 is TGTGCCAGCAGTTCGACAGGGGCTAGCAATCAGCCCCAGCATTTT.

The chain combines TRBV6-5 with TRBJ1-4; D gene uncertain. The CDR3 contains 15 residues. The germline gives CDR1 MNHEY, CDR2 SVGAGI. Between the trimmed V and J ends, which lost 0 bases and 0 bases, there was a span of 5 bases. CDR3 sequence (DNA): TGTGCCAGCAGTTACTCTAGCGCAACTAATGAAAAACTGTTTTTT. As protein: CASSYSSATNEKLFF.

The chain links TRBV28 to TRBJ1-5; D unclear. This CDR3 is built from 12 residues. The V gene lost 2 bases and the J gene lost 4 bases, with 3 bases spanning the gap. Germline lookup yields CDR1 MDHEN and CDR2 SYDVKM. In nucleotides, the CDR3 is TGTGCCAGCAGTTTAACAAATCAGCCCCAGCATTTT. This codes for CASSLTNQPQHF.

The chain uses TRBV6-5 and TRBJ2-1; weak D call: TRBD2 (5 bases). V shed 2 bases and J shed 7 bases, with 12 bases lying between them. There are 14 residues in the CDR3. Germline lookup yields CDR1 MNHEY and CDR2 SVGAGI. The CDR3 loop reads CASSYGGSRNEQFF. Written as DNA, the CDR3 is TGTGCCAGCAGTTACGGAGGTAGCAGGAATGAGCAGTTCTTC.

This CDR3 reads CASSVGGTSGSGTGELFF. In DNA form, the CDR3 reads TGTGCCAGCAGCGTAGGGGGGACTAGCGGGAGCGGCACCGGGGAGCTGTTTTTT. The chain joins TRBV9 to TRBJ2-2; 14 positions match TRBD2. The CDR3 extends over 18 amino acids. The V gene end was trimmed by 0 bases and the J gene end by 4 bases; junction bases not matched to a gene: 5. The germline V gene has CDR1 SGDLS and CDR2 YYNGEE.

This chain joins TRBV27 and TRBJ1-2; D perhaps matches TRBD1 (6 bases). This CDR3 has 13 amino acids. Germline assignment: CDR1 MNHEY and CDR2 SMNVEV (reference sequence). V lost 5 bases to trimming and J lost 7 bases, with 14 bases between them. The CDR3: CASSNPRGAGYTF. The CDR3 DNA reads TGTGCCAGCAGTAACCCCAGGGGTGCTGGCTACACCTTC.

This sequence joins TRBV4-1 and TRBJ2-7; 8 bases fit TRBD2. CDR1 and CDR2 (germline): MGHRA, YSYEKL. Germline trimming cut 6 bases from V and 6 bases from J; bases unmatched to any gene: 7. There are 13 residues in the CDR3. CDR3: CASSGGGRPEQYF. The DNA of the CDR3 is TGCGCCAGCAGTGGAGGCGGGAGGCCCGAGCAGTACTTC.

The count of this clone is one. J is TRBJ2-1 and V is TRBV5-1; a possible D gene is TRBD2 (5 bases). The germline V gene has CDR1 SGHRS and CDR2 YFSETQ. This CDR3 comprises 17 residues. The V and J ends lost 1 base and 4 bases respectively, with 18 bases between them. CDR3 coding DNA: TGCGCCAGCAGCTTGTATCCCGCCGAGCGGATGTACAATGAGCAGTTCTTC. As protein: CASSLYPAERMYNEQFF.

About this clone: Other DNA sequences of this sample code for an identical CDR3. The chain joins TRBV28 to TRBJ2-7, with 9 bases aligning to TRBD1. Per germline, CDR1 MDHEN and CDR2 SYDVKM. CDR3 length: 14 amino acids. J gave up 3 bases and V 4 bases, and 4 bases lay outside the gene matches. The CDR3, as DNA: TGTGCCAGCAGTTCCACGGGACAGGGCTACGAGCAGTACTTC. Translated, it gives CASSSTGQGYEQYF.

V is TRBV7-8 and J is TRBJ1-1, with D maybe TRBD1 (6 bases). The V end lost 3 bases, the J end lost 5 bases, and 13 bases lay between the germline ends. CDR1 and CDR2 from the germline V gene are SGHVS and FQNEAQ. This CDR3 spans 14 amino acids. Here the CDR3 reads CASSLRQGWTEAFF. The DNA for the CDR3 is TGTGCCAGCAGCTTGAGGCAGGGGTGGACTGAAGCTTTCTTT.

The CDR3 loop is CASSPMTASGNTIYF. The CDR3 DNA follows: TGTGCCAGCAGTCCAATGACAGCCTCTGGAAACACCATATATTTT. J is TRBJ1-3 and V is TRBV6-6; possible D gene TRBD1, 5 bases. V gave up 5 bases and J gave up 0 bases, with 11 bases separating them. The CDR3 is 15 amino acids. Germline V gene lookup returns CDR1 MNHNY and CDR2 SVGAGI (reference sequence).

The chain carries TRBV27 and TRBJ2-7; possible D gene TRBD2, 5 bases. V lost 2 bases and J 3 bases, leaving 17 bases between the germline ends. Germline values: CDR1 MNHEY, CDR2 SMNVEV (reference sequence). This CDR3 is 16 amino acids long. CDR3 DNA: TGTGCCAGCAGTTTAGCGTCGGGGAACCCATTCTACGAGCAGTACTTC. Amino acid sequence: CASSLASGNPFYEQYF.

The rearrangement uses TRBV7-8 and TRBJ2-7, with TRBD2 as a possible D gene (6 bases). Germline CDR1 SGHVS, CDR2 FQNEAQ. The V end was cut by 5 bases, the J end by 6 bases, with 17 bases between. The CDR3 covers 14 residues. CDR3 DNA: TGTGCCAGCAGCCCACCTGGGACTTTCCGCGAGCAGTACTTC. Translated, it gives CASSPPGTFREQYF.

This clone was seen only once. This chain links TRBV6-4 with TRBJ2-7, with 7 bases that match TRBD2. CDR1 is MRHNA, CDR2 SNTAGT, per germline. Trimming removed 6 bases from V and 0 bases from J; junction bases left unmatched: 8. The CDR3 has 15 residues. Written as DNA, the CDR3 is TGTGCCAGCAGCCCGGAGGCGGGAGTCTCCTACGAGCAGTACTTC. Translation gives CASSPEAGVSYEQYF.

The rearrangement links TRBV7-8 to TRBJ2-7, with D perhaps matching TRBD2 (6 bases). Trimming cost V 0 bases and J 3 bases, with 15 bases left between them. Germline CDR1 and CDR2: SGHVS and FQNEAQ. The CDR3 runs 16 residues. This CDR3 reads CASSLALTREVYEQYF. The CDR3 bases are TGTGCCAGCAGCTTAGCCCTTACGAGGGAGGTCTACGAGCAGTACTTC. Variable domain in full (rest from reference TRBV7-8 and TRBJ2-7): GAGVSQSPRYKVAKRGQDVALRCDPISGHVSLFWYQQALGQGPEFLTYFQNEAQLDKSGLPSDRFFAERPEGSVSTLKIQRTQQEDSAVYLCASSLALTREVYEQYFGPGTRLTVT.